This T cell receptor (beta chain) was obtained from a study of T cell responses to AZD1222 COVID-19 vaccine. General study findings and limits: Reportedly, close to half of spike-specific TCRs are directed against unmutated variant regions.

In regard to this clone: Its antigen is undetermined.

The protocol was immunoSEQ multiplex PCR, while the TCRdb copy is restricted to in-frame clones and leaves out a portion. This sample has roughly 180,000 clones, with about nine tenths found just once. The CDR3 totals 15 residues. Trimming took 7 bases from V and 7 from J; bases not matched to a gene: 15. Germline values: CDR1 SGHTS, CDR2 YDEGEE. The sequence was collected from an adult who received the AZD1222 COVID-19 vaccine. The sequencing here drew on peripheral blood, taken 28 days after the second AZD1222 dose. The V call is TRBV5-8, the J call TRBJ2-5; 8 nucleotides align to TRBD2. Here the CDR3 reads CASRQESGRGGTQYF. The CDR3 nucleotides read TGTGCCAGCCGACAGGAGAGCGGGAGAGGTGGGACCCAGTACTTC. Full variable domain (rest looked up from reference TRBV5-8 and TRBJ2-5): EAGVTQSPTHLIKTRGQQATLRCSPISGHTSVYWYQQALGLGLQFLLWYDEGEERNRGNFPPRFSGRQFPNYSSELNVNALELEDSALYLCASRQESGRGGTQYFGPGTRLLVL.